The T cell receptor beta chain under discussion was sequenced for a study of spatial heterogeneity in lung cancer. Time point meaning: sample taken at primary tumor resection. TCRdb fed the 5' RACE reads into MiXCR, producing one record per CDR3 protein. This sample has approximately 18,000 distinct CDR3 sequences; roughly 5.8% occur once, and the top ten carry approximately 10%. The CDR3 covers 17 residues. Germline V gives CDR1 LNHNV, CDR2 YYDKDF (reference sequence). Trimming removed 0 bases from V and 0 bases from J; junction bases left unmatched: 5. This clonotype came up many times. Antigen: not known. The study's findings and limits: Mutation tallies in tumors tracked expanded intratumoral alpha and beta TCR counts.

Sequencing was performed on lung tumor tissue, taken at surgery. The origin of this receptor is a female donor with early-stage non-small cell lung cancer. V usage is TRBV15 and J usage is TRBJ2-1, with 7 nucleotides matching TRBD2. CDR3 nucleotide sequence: TGTGCCACCAGCAGAGAGACTAGCTCATCCTCCTACAATGAGCAGTTCTTC. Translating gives CATSRETSSSSYNEQFF.